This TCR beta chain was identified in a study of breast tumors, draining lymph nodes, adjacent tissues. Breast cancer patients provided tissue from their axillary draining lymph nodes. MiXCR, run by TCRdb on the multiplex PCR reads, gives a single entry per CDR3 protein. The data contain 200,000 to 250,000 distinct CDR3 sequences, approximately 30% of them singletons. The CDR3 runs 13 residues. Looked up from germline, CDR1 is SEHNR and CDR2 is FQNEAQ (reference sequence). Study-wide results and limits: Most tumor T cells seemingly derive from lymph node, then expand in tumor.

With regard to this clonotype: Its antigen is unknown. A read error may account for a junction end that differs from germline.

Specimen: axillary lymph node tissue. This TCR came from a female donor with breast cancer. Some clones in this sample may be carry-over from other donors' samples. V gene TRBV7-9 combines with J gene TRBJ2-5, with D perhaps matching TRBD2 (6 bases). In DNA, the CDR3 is TGTGCCAGCAGCCCGGAGGGGCAGCAGCCCCAGCACTTC. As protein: CASSPEGQQPQHF.